The table lists the clone carrying this T cell receptor beta chain with many counts. The antigen is unknown. This entry belongs to a study of breast tumors, draining lymph nodes, adjacent tissues. Study results and limitations: Tumor and nontumor repertoires were significantly more similar in luminal-like than in basal-like breast cancer. Tumor TCR diversity was below lymph nodes but above nontumor tissue. Findings are consistent with lymph node origin and intratumoral expansion of most tumor T cells.

The V and J ends lost 7 bases and 10 bases respectively, with 19 bases between them. Germline loops: CDR1 MNHNY, CDR2 SVGAGI (reference sequence). CDR3 length: 13 amino acids. A single record per CDR3 protein comes from TCRdb applying MiXCR to the multiplex PCR reads. This table has around 70,000 distinct CDR3 sequences, roughly two fifths appearing once. The receptor was isolated from a female donor with breast cancer. Some clones in this sample may be carry-over from other donors' samples. The sequenced sample consisted of breast tumor tissue. The chain is built from TRBV6-6 and TRBJ1-2; D is uncertain. CDR3 sequence: CASTHPTSPVYTF. For the CDR3, the DNA is TGTGCCAGCACTCACCCCACTTCGCCTGTCTACACCTTC.